The present entry profiles one T cell receptor beta chain with its context. The germline gives CDR1 SGHTA, CDR2 FQGNSA. V trimming: 2 bases; J trimming: 13 bases; junction bases outside the gene matches: 10. The CDR3 has 15 residues. Method: immunoSEQ multiplex PCR; TCRdb's copy keeps in-frame clones and lacks some. The table lists about 59,000 clones, about nine tenths of them singletons. This sample stems from a study of T cell changes during pregnancy in multiple sclerosis. The receptor's source is a female donor in good health, enrolled as a control in a pregnancy study. J is TRBJ2-1 and V is TRBV7-2, with TRBD2 matching 11 bases. The sample here was peripheral blood, taken in the first trimester of pregnancy. The CDR3 loop is CASSLLGLAGGGQFF. The CDR3 coding sequence is TGTGCCAGCAGCTTATTGGGTCTAGCGGGGGGTGGTCAGTTCTTC.